The entry below gives a single TCR beta chain sequence along with its context. The antigen remains unidentified. Other DNA sequences from this sample encode an identical CDR3 as well. The CDR3 loop spans 16 amino acids. V shed 4 bases and J 1 base; nucleotides not matched to a gene: 3. From germline, CDR1 is SGHRS and CDR2 YFSETQ. This sample stems from a study of beta chain features in type 1 diabetes. Study-wide background: Sorted cells from all samples, numbering 107,917,701, were examined. Points from the study as a whole: It was among patients, rather than healthy donors, that naive, central memory and Treg TCRB repertoires appeared more similar. For Type 1 diabetes patients, all four CD4+ subsets carried TCRB CDR3s that were moderately but significantly shorter.

Reverse transcription of all isolated RNA meant that expressed TCRB transcripts were sequenced. The table came from immunoSEQ multiplex PCR; TCRdb's copy has only in-frame clones and leaves some out. Of around 140,000 clones in the sample, around 10% were seen once. The sequencing sample was made of central memory CD4+ T cells from blood. The chain joins TRBV5-1 to TRBJ2-6; 9 bases align to TRBD1. The TCR comes from a man younger than 40 with type 1 diabetes. The CDR3 here is CASSLGQGSGANVLTF. The DNA of the CDR3 is TGCGCCAGCAGCCTGGGACAGGGATCTGGGGCCAACGTCCTGACTTTC.